The 28 T cell receptor beta chains presented below share a single source sample, sequenced in a study of T-cell reconstitution after alpha-beta-depleted transplantation in children. Unique molecular identifiers were incorporated during preparation of the TCRbeta library. TCRdb reprocessed the PCR reads via MiXCR and lists one record per CDR3 protein. The table has roughly 350,000 distinct CDR3 sequences, 15% to 20% seen once; the top ten hold just over 40%. Sequencing was performed on PBMCs, mostly from graft donor cells, taken 360 days after TCRalphabeta/CD19-depleted stem cell transplant. The receptors stem from a male patient aged 2 to 9 who had a stem cell transplant for acute lymphoblastic leukemia, so the T cells may come from the graft donor.

This clonotype occurred a few times. This sequence joins TRBV6-2 or TRBV6-3 and TRBJ2-1, with TRBD2 identical over 8 bases. Unmatched junction bases numbered 11, after V lost 5 bases and J lost 5 bases. The CDR3 has 16 residues. The germline V gene has CDR1 MNHEY and CDR2 SVGEGT. The CDR3 protein is CASSSTLAGGDNEQFF. In DNA form, the CDR3 reads TGTGCCAGCAGTAGCACGCTAGCGGGCGGGGACAATGAGCAGTTCTTC.

This clonotype has a count of ten or more. The rearrangement joins TRBV20-1 to TRBJ1-2; D unclear. Trimming took 7 bases from V and 4 from J, leaving 13 bases between them. CDR3 size: 12 residues. Germline CDR1 and CDR2: DFQATT and SNEGSKA (reference sequence). CDR3 nucleotide sequence: TGCAGTGGTAGGAACCTTGGCTATGGCTACACCTTC. As protein: CSGRNLGYGYTF.

The table lists this clonotype with a few counts. J is TRBJ2-2 and V is TRBV18, with D perhaps TRBD1 (5 bases). Germline CDR1 and CDR2: KGHSH and LQKENI. The CDR3 length is 15 residues. The germline V and J ends were trimmed by 1 base and 3 bases, with 9 bases remaining between them. The chain's CDR3 is CASSPLDRDTGELFF. The CDR3 nucleotides read TGTGCCAGCTCACCACTTGACAGAGACACCGGGGAGCTGTTTTTT.

The J gene is TRBJ1-1, the V gene TRBV28; 8 nucleotides align to TRBD1. This CDR3 has 17 residues. J gave up 0 bases and V 2 bases, and 8 bases lay outside the gene matches. Germline values: CDR1 MDHEN, CDR2 SYDVKM. CDR3 sequence: CASSLTGTGPMNTEAFF. Written as DNA, the CDR3 is TGTGCCAGCAGTTTAACGGGGACAGGTCCTATGAACACTGAAGCTTTCTTT.

The V call is TRBV12-3 or TRBV12-4, the J call TRBJ2-2; tentatively, D is TRBD1 (6 bases). V lost 7 bases and J lost 0, with 12 bases in between. This CDR3 spans 15 amino acids. CDR3 amino acids: CASNLRGTNTGELFF. As DNA, the CDR3 is TGTGCCAGCAACTTAAGGGGGACGAACACCGGGGAGCTGTTTTTT.

The chain couples TRBV15 to TRBJ1-6; D call uncertain. Germline V CDR1 and CDR2: LNHNV, YYDKDF (reference sequence). Trimming took 2 bases from V and 8 from J, leaving 4 bases between them. The CDR3 loop spans 12 amino acids. The CDR3 spells CATSRNDSPLHF. For the CDR3, the DNA is TGTGCCACCAGCAGAAACGATTCACCCCTCCACTTT.

This clonotype has a count of ten or more. J is TRBJ2-3 and V is TRBV6-5; D gene ambiguous. Germline-derived CDR1 and CDR2 are MNHEY and SVGAGI. V was cut by 8 bases and J by 7 bases, with 7 bases left in between. This CDR3 is built from 10 residues. The CDR3 reads CASGRYTQYF. CDR3 coding DNA: TGTGCCAGCGGCCGGTATACGCAGTATTTT.

This clonotype was seen a few times. This chain connects TRBV20-1 to TRBJ2-1, with TRBD2 matching 8 bases. Trimming at V came to 0 bases and at J to 5 bases, leaving 9 bases not matched to a gene. Germline V lookup: CDR1 DFQATT, CDR2 SNEGSKA (reference sequence). The CDR3 totals 16 residues. This chain's CDR3 is CSAREASGPPDNEQFF. DNA for the CDR3: TGCAGTGCTAGAGAGGCTAGCGGGCCCCCAGACAATGAGCAGTTCTTC.

This clonotype was observed a handful of times. The chain links TRBV28 to TRBJ2-5; 7 nucleotides align to TRBD2. The CDR3 covers 12 residues. Germline V gene lookup returns CDR1 MDHEN and CDR2 SYDVKM. The V gene end was trimmed by 6 bases and the J gene end by 12 bases; junction bases not matched to a gene: 10. The CDR3 loop is CASRDLAREEYF. The CDR3 DNA follows: TGTGCCAGCAGAGACCTAGCCCGGGAGGAGTACTTC.

The rearrangement joins TRBV5-1 to TRBJ2-7; D call uncertain. V was shortened by 2 bases and J by 3 bases, with 12 bases between the two germline ends. The CDR3 is made up of 14 amino acids. CDR1 and CDR2 from the germline V gene are SGHRS and YFSETQ. The CDR3 nucleotides read TGCGCCAGCAGCTTCCTTTCGACGAACTACGAGCAGTACTTC. Translating gives CASSFLSTNYEQYF.

This clonotype was observed at least ten times. This chain links TRBV7-8 with TRBJ1-4, with D hard to call. CDR1 and CDR2 (germline): SGHVS, FQNEAQ. Trimming removed 1 base from V and 11 bases from J, with 14 bases in between. This CDR3 spans 14 amino acids. The CDR3 bases are TGTGCCAGCAGCTTAGTTCGGCGGGGAGGGAAACTGTTTTTT. Encoded protein: CASSLVRRGGKLFF.

This clonotype was observed many times. The rearrangement uses TRBV12-3 or TRBV12-4 and TRBJ2-1, with a possible D match to TRBD2 (6 bases). The ends were cut back, 3 bases at V and 3 bases at J, with 9 bases in the middle. This CDR3 region has 14 residues. The CDR3 DNA sequence: TGTGCCAGCAGTTTCTCGGGACTCTACAATGAGCAGTTCTTC. It codes for CASSFSGLYNEQFF.

This clonotype was observed at least ten times. This rearrangement joins TRBV12-3 or TRBV12-4 to TRBJ2-5; D is ambiguous. Between the trimmed V and J ends, which lost 3 bases and 5 bases, there was a span of 16 bases. This CDR3 spans 15 amino acids. CDR3 in amino acids: CASSFELRFRETQYF. CDR3 bases: TGTGCCAGCAGTTTCGAGCTCAGGTTTAGGGAGACCCAGTACTTC.

V is TRBV15 and J is TRBJ2-1; D not certain. Germline CDR1 and CDR2: LNHNV and YYDKDF (reference sequence). Trimming pared 3 bases from V and 0 bases from J, leaving 12 bases between. This CDR3 region has 16 residues. CDR3 bases: TGTGCCACCAGCAGTTCGACCCAGGACTCCTACAATGAGCAGTTCTTC. This translates into CATSSSTQDSYNEQFF.

This rearrangement joins TRBV24-1 to TRBJ1-5; D is unclear. The V end lost 6 bases, the J end lost 9 bases, and 2 bases lay between the germline ends. The germline gives CDR1 KGHDR, CDR2 SFDVKD. This CDR3 is built from 9 residues. CDR3 protein: CATSRPQHF. The DNA of the CDR3 is TGTGCCACCAGTCGGCCCCAGCATTTT.

The chain uses TRBV5-1 and TRBJ2-3; 8 positions agree with TRBD1. V was clipped by 3 bases and J by 7 bases; unmatched bases: 7. The CDR3 length is 14 residues. Germline assignment: CDR1 SGHRS and CDR2 YFSETQ. CDR3 amino acids: CASSSGQVPYTQYF. CDR3 DNA: TGCGCCAGCAGCTCGGGACAGGTCCCTTATACGCAGTATTTT.

This clonotype was seen more than once but under ten times. This chain connects TRBV3-1 to TRBJ2-2, with 13 bases that match TRBD2. This CDR3 comprises 15 residues. V trimming: 6 bases; J trimming: 5 bases; junction bases outside the gene matches: 3. CDR1 LGHDT and CDR2 YNNKEL come from the germline V gene (reference sequence). CDR3 in DNA: TGTGCCAGCAGACGGACTAGCGGGAGAACCGGGGAGCTGTTTTTT. Residues: CASRRTSGRTGELFF.

The gene calls are TRBV12-3 or TRBV12-4 and TRBJ2-3; tentative D call: TRBD1 (7 bases). V dropped 6 bases and J dropped 1 base, with 14 bases sitting between them. The CDR3 length is 15 residues. The CDR3, as DNA: TGTGCCAGCAGGGAAGGCAGGGGGGGCACAGATACGCAGTATTTT. It specifies CASREGRGGTDTQYF.

This clonotype showed up many times. The chain has TRBV5-1 and TRBJ2-1, with 9 bases aligning to TRBD2. After removal of 4 bases from V and 1 base from J, the junction contained 6 bases not matched to a gene. The CDR3 has 16 residues. The germline V gene has CDR1 SGHRS and CDR2 YFSETQ. CDR3 in amino acids: CASSPWTSDSYNEQFF. The CDR3 DNA follows: TGCGCCAGCAGCCCATGGACTAGCGATTCCTACAATGAGCAGTTCTTC. Using reference TRBV5-1 and TRBJ2-1 for the parts outside the CDR3, the full variable domain is KAGVTQTPRYLIKTRGQQVTLSCSPISGHRSVSWYQQTPGQGLQFLFEYFSETQRNKGNFPGRFSGRQFSNSRSEMNVSTLELGDSALYLCASSPWTSDSYNEQFFGPGTRLTVL.

This clonotype was counted a few times. V usage is TRBV28 and J usage is TRBJ2-4; D not resolved. From germline, CDR1 is MDHEN and CDR2 SYDVKM. The CDR3 consists of 13 residues. V was pared by 3 bases and J by 0 bases, with 3 bases between. CDR3 residues: CASSFQAKNIQYF. The CDR3 DNA sequence: TGTGCCAGCAGTTTTCAAGCCAAAAACATTCAGTACTTC.

The chain links TRBV11-2 to TRBJ2-5, with 9 bases that match TRBD1. Germline CDR1 SGHAT, CDR2 FQNNGV. With 5 bases clipped from V and 10 bases from J, the junction kept 11 bases outside the gene matches. This CDR3 has 14 amino acids. The DNA for the CDR3 is TGTGCCAGCAGCCACAGGGGGCTCTTCCCCGACCAGTACTTC. Translating it yields CASSHRGLFPDQYF.

This clonotype came up once. The rearrangement joins TRBV2 to TRBJ2-7; weak D call: TRBD1 (6 bases). V shed 9 bases and J shed 0 bases, with 12 bases lying between them. Looked up from germline, CDR1 is SNHLY and CDR2 is FYNNEI. This CDR3 is 13 amino acids long. CDR3 residues: CASKLTGSYEQYF. CDR3 nucleotides: TGTGCCAGTAAACTGACAGGCTCCTACGAGCAGTACTTC.

The chain recombines TRBV5-6 with TRBJ1-1; maybe TRBD1 (5 bases). This CDR3 region has 16 residues. The germline V gene has CDR1 SGHDT and CDR2 YYEEEE. V was shortened by 6 bases and J by 1 base, with 19 bases between the two germline ends. CDR3 region: CASTPFGGVGNTEAFF. As DNA, the CDR3 is TGTGCCAGCACCCCGTTTGGGGGTGTAGGGAACACTGAAGCTTTCTTT. Full variable domain (remainder filled in from reference TRBV5-6 and TRBJ1-1): DAGVTQSPTHLIKTRGQQVTLRCSPKSGHDTVSWYQQALGQGPQFIFQYYEEEERQRGNFPDRFSGHQFPNYSSELNVNALLLGDSALYLCASTPFGGVGNTEAFFGQGTRLTVV.

The table lists this clonotype with a few counts. V usage is TRBV6-2 or TRBV6-3 and J usage is TRBJ1-5; possible D gene TRBD1, 5 bases. The CDR3 is 15 amino acids. V was pared by 8 bases and J by 4 bases, with 18 bases between. CDR1 and CDR2 (germline): MNHEY, SVGEGT. For the CDR3, the DNA is TGTGCCAGCGGGACGGGATTCAGCTATAATCAGCCCCAGCATTTT. Its protein product is CASGTGFSYNQPQHF.

This clonotype was observed a few times. The chain employs TRBV7-6 and TRBJ2-7; 9 bases align to TRBD2. Trimming at V came to 5 bases and at J to 4 bases, leaving 12 bases not matched to a gene. Germline V lookup: CDR1 SGHVS, CDR2 FNYEAQ. The CDR3 has 16 residues. The CDR3 loop is CASSPGLGLAEYEQYF. CDR3 in DNA: TGTGCCAGCAGCCCAGGCCTGGGACTAGCTGAGTACGAGCAGTACTTC.

This clonotype was seen a handful of times. This chain connects TRBV29-1 to TRBJ2-1; perhaps D is TRBD1 or TRBD2 (5 bases each). V lost 7 bases to trimming and J lost 7 bases, with 20 bases between them. The CDR3 consists of 14 residues. Germline loops: CDR1 SQVTM, CDR2 ANQGSEA. The CDR3 bases are TGCAGCGATTGGGGACCAACGGTTAATAATGAGCAGTTCTTC. It yields the protein CSDWGPTVNNEQFF.

The chain has TRBV12-3 or TRBV12-4 and TRBJ2-3; D remains unclear. V lost 3 bases, J lost 4 bases, and 8 bases lay in between. The CDR3 contains 13 residues. CDR3 amino acids: CASSFVSPDTQYF. Written as DNA, the CDR3 is TGTGCCAGCAGTTTCGTGAGCCCAGATACGCAGTATTTT.

This clonotype was recorded a few times. The V call is TRBV12-3 or TRBV12-4, the J call TRBJ2-2; D perhaps matches TRBD2 (5 bases). V lost 3 bases, J lost 8 bases, and 10 bases lay in between. The CDR3 runs to 13 residues. Written as DNA, the CDR3 is TGTGCCAGCAGTTTGCGGGCTGGGGGGGAGCTGTTTTTT. Amino acids: CASSLRAGGELFF.